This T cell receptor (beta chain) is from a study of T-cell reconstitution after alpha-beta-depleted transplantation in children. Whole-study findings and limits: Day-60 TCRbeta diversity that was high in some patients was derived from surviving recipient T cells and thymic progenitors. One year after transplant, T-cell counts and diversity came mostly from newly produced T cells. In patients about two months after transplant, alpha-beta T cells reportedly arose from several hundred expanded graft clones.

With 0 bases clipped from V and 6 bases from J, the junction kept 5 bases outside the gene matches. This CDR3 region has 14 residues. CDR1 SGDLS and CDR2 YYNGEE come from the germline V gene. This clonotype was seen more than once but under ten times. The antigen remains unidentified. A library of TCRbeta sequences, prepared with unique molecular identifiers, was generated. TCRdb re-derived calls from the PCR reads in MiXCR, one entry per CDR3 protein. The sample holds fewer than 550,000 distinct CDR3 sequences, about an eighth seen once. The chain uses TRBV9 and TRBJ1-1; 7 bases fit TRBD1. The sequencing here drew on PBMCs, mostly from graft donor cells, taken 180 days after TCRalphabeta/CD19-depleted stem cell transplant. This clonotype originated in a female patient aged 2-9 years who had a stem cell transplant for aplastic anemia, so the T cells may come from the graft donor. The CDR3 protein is CASSVVGTASEAFF. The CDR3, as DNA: TGTGCCAGCAGCGTAGTTGGGACAGCCTCTGAAGCTTTCTTT.